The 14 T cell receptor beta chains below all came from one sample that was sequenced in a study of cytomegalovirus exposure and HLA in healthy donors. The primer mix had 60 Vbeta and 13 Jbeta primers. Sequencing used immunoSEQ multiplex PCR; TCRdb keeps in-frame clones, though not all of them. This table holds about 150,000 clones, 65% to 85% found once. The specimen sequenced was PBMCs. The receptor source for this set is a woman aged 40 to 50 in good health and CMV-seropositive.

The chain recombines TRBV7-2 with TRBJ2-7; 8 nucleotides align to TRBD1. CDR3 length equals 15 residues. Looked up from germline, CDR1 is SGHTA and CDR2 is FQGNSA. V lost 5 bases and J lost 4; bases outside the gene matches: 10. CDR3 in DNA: TGTGCCAGCAGCACCTCGGACAGGGCGGAATACGAGCAGTACTTC. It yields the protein CASSTSDRAEYEQYF. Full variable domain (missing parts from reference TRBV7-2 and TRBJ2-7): GAGVSQSPSNKVTEKGKDVELRCDPISGHTALYWYRQSLGQGLEFLIYFQGNSAPDKSGLPSDRFSAERTGGSVSTLTIQRTQQEDSAVYLCASSTSDRAEYEQYFGPGTRLTVT.

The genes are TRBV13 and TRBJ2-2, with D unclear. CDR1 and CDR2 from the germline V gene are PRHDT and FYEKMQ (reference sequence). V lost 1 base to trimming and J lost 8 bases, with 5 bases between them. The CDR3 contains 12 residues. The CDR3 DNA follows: TGTGCCAGCAGCTTAGATCGGGGGGAGCTGTTTTTT. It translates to CASSLDRGELFF.

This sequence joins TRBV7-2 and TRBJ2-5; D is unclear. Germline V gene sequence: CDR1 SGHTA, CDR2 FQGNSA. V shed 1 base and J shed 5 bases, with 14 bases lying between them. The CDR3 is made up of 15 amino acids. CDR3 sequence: CASSLEWPFLETQYF. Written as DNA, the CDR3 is TGTGCCAGCAGCTTAGAATGGCCATTCCTGGAGACCCAGTACTTC.

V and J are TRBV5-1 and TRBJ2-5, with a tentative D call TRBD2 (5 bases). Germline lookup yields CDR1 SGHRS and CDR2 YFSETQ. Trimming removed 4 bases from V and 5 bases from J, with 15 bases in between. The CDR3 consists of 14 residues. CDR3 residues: CASSLDLSGETQYF. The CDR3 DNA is TGCGCCAGCAGCCTGGACCTATCGGGGGAGACCCAGTACTTC.

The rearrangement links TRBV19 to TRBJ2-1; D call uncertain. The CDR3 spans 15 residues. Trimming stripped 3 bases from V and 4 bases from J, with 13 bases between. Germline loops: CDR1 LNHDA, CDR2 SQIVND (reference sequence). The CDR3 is CASSMGPNLYNEQFF. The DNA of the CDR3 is TGTGCCAGTAGTATGGGCCCAAACTTATACAATGAGCAGTTCTTC. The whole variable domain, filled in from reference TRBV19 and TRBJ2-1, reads DGGITQSPKYLFRKEGQNVTLSCEQNLNHDAMYWYRQDPGQGLRLIYYSQIVNDFQKGDIAEGYSVSREKKESFPLTVTSAQKNPTAFYLCASSMGPNLYNEQFFGPGTRLTVL.

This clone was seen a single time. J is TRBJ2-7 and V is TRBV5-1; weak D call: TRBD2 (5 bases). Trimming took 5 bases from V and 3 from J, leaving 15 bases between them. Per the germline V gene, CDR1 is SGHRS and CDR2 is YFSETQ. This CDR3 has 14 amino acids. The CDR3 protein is CASRKEVMDYEQYF. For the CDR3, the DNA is TGCGCCAGCAGGAAGGAGGTCATGGACTACGAGCAGTACTTC.

The CDR3: CSARVLEKLFF. The CDR3 DNA reads TGCAGTGCCCGAGTACTCGAAAAACTGTTTTTT. The chain joins TRBV20-1 to TRBJ1-4, with no clear D. The CDR3 length is 11 residues. The V gene's germline CDR1 is DFQATT and CDR2 SNEGSKA (reference sequence). Deletions cut 6 bases from V and 8 bases from J, with 10 bases between.

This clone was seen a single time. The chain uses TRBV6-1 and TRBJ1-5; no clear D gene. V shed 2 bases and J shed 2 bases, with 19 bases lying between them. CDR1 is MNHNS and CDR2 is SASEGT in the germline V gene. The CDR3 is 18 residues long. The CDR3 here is CASSEHLSRPGGNQPQHF. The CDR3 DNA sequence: TGTGCCAGCAGTGAACACCTCTCACGTCCCGGGGGCAATCAGCCCCAGCATTTT.

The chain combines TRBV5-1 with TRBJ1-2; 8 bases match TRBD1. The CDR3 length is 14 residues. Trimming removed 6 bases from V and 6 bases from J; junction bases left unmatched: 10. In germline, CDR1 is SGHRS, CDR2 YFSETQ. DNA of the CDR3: TGCGCCAGCAAACCTCAGGGGGCAAGGCATGGCTACACCTTC. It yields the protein CASKPQGARHGYTF.

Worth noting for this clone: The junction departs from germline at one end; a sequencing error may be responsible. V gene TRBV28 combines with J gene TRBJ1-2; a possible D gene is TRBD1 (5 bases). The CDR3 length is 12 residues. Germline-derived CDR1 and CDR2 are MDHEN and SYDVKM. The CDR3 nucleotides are TGTGCCAGCAGTTGGGGGGGAGCGGACTTAAACTTC. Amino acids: CASSWGGADLNF.

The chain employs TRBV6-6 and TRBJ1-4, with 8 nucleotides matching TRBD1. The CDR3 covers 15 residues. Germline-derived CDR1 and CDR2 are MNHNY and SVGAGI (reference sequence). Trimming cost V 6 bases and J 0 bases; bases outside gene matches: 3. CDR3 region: CASRLDRATNEKLFF. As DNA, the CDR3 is TGTGCCAGCAGATTGGACAGGGCAACTAATGAAAAACTGTTTTTT.

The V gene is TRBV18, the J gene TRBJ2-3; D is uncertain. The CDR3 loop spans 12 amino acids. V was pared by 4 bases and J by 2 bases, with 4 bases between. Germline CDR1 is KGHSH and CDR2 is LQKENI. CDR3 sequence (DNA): TGTGCCAGCTCACTCGTCACAGATACGCAGTATTTT. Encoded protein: CASSLVTDTQYF.

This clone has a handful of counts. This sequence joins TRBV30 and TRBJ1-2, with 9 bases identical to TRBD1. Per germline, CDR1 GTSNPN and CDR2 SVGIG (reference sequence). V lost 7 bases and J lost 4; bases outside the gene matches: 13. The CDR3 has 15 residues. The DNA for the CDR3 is TGTGCCTTACAGGATACAGGGGGCCTTGGCTATGGCTACACCTTC. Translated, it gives CALQDTGGLGYGYTF. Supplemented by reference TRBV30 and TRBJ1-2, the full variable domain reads SQTIHQWPATLVQPVGSPLSLECTVEGTSNPNLYWYRQAAGRGLQLLFYSVGIGQISSEVPQNLSASRPQDRQFILSSKKLLLSDSGFYLCALQDTGGLGYGYTFGSGTRLTVV.

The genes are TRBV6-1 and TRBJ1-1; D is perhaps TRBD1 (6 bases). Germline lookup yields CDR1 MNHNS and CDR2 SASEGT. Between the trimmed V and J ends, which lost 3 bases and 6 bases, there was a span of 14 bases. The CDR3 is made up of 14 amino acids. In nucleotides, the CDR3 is TGTGCCAGCAGTGACTGGCAGGGGATCTCTGAAGCTTTCTTT. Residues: CASSDWQGISEAFF.